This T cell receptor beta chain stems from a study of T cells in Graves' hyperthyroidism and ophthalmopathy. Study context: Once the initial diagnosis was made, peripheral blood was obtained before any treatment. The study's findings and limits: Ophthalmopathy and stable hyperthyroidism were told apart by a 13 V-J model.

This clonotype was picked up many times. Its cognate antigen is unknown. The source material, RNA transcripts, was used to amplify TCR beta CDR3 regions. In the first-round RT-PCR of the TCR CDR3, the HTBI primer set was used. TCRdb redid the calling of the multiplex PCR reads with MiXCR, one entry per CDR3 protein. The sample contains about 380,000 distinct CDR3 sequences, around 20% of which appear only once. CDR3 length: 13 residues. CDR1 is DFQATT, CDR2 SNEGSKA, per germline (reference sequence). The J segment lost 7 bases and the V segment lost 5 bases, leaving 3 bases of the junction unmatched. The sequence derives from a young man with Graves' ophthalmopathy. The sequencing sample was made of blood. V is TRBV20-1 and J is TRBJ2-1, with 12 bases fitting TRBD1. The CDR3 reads CSAGGQGANEQFF. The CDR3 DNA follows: TGCAGTGCTGGGGGACAGGGGGCAAATGAGCAGTTCTTC.